This T cell receptor (beta chain) is drawn from a study of cytomegalovirus exposure and HLA in healthy donors. General study findings and limits: Indistinguishability led to the exclusion of some V segments, TRBV6-2 and TRBV6-3 included. TCR beta sequences reportedly predicted most subjects' HLA-A and HLA-B alleles accurately.

Note on this clone: Its cognate antigen is unknown.

V lost 8 bases, J lost 5 bases, and 13 bases lay in between. Germline CDR1 and CDR2: SEHNR and FQNEAQ (reference sequence). The CDR3 is 13 amino acids. Primers: 60 Vbeta forward and 13 Jbeta reverse. The assay was immunoSEQ multiplex PCR, and TCRdb's table has in-frame clones only and misses some. The sample consists of 150,000 to 200,000 clones, approximately 80% of them appearing once. The chain recombines TRBV7-9 with TRBJ2-1, with a tentative D call TRBD2 (7 bases). Input material: PBMCs. The TCR was taken from a woman aged 25 to 39 in good health and CMV-seropositive. In nucleotides, the CDR3 is TGTGCCAGCGGGGGGGCAACCCACAATGAGCAGTTCTTC. Translating gives CASGGATHNEQFF.